The source of this TCR beta chain is a study of T-cell reconstitution after alpha-beta-depleted transplantation in children. Unique molecular identifiers were incorporated during preparation of the TCRbeta library. TCRdb called the PCR reads again in MiXCR, with one record for every CDR3 protein. The table has approximately 210,000 distinct CDR3 sequences, around a sixth seen once. Study-wide findings and caveats: A year post-transplant, T-cell counts and diversity derived mostly from newly produced T cells. High day-60 TCRbeta diversity in some patients came from surviving recipient T cells and thymic progenitors. Several hundred expanded graft clones reportedly were the source of alpha-beta T cells about two months after transplant.

This clonotype was seen repeatedly, ten times or more. As yet, its antigen is unknown. Trimming removed 0 bases from V and 4 bases from J, with 7 bases in between. This CDR3 has 15 residues. Looked up from germline, CDR1 is MNHEY and CDR2 is SVGAGI. This sequence was found in a male patient between 2 and 15 years old who had a stem cell transplant for acute lymphoblastic leukemia, so the T cells may come from the graft donor. The sample here was PBMCs, mostly from graft donor cells, taken 360 days after TCRalphabeta/CD19-depleted stem cell transplant. J is TRBJ1-6 and V is TRBV6-5; D call uncertain. CDR3: CASSYSADYNSPLHF. The DNA of the CDR3 is TGTGCCAGCAGTTACTCGGCGGATTATAATTCACCCCTCCACTTT.